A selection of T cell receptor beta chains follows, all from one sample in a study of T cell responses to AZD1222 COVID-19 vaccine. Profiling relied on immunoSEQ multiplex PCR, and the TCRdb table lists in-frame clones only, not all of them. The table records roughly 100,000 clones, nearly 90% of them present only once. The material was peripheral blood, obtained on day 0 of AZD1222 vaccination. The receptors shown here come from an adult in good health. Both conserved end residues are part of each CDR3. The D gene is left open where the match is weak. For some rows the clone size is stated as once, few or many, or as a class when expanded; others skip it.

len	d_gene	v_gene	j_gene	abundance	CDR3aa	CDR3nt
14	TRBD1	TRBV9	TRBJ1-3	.	CASSPWTGENTIYF	TGTGCCAGCAGCCCCTGGACAGGAGAAAACACCATATATTTT
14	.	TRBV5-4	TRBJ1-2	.	CASSIVSGDYGYTF	TGTGCCAGCAGCATAGTATCAGGGGACTATGGCTACACCTTC
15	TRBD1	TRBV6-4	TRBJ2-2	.	CASSETGTAAGELFF	TGTGCCAGCAGTGAAACCGGGACAGCGGCCGGGGAGCTGTTTTTT
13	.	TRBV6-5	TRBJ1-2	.	CASMESTNYGYTF	TGTGCCAGCATGGAGAGCACCAACTATGGCTACACCTTC
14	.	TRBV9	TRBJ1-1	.	CASSVGGRNTEAFF	TGTGCCAGCAGCGTGGGGGGACGAAACACTGAAGCTTTCTTT
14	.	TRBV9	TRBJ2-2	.	CASSSAGNTGELFF	TGTGCCAGCAGCTCCGCAGGTAACACCGGGGAGCTGTTTTTT
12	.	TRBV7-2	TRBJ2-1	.	CASSLWRDQQFF	TGTGCCAGCAGCTTATGGCGGGACCAGCAGTTCTTC
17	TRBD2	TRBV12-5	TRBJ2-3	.	CASGPYNGLAGPDTQYF	TGTGCTAGTGGTCCCTACAACGGACTAGCGGGGCCAGATACGCAGTATTTT
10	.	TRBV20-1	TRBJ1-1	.	CSAIRTEAFF	TGCAGTGCTATACGGACGGAAGCTTTCTTT
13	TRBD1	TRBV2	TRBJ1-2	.	CASSVGHRGGYTF	TGTGCCAGCAGTGTGGGACACAGGGGTGGCTACACCTTC
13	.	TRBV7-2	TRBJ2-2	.	CASTRWEAGELFF	TGTGCCAGCACCCGCTGGGAGGCCGGGGAGCTGTTTTTT
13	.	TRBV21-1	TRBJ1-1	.	CASSKVKGTEAFF	TGTGCCAGCAGCAAAGTAAAGGGGACTGAAGCTTTCTTT
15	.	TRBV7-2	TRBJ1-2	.	CASSLVGEGLYGYTF	TGTGCCAGCAGCTTAGTGGGGGAGGGACTCTATGGCTACACCTTC
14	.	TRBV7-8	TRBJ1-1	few	CASSLGRTNTEAFF	TGTGCCAGCAGCTTAGGCCGGACAAACACTGAAGCTTTCTTT
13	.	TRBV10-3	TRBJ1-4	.	CAIRGTQNEKLFF	TGTGCCATCCGGGGGACACAAAATGAAAAACTGTTTTTT
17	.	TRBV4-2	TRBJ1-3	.	CASSLRLLPSAGNTIYF	TGTGCCAGCAGCCTCAGGCTCCTACCGTCTGCTGGAAACACCATATATTTT
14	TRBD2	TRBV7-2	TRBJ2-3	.	CASSGREGSDTQYF	TGTGCCAGCAGCGGAAGGGAGGGATCAGATACGCAGTATTTT
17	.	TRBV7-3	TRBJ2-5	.	CASSLGAGAGAQETQYF	TGTGCCAGCAGCTTAGGGGCCGGGGCGGGGGCCCAAGAGACCCAGTACTTC
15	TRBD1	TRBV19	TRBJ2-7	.	CASSKTAGQGDEQYF	TGTGCCAGTAGTAAGACCGCGGGACAGGGAGACGAGCAGTACTTC
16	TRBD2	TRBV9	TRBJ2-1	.	CASSVSSGGPYNEQFF	TGTGCCAGCAGCGTTTCTAGCGGGGGTCCCTACAATGAGCAGTTCTTC
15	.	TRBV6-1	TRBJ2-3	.	CASSEGWSHTDTQYF	TGTGCCAGCAGTGAAGGTTGGTCACACACAGATACGCAGTATTTT
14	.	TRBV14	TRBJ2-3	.	CASSPVFGSSAQYF	TGTGCCAGCAGCCCAGTTTTCGGGTCGTCTGCGCAGTATTTT
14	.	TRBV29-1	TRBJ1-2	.	CSVDDRRGNYGYTF	TGCAGCGTTGACGACCGTAGGGGAAACTATGGCTACACCTTC
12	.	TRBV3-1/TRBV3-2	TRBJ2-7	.	CASSQEGGGQYF	TGTGCCAGCAGCCAAGAAGGGGGAGGGCAGTACTTC
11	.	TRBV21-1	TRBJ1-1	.	CATKTGQWAFF	TGTGCCACCAAAACGGGACAGTGGGCTTTCTTT
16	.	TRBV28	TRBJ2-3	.	CASSLAPRLGTDTQYF	TGTGCCAGCAGTTTAGCCCCCCGACTTGGCACAGATACGCAGTATTTT
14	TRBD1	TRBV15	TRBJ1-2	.	CATSRAQGDQGYTF	TGTGCCACCAGCAGGGCACAGGGGGATCAGGGCTACACCTTC
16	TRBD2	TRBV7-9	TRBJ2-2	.	CASLTSGGANTGELFF	TGTGCCAGCTTAACGAGCGGGGGCGCGAACACCGGGGAGCTGTTTTTT
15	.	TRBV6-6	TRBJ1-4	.	CASSYEGNKNEKLFF	TGTGCCAGCAGTTATGAGGGCAATAAAAATGAAAAACTGTTTTTT
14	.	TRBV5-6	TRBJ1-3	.	CASSSGVPGNTIYF	TGTGCCAGCAGCTCAGGGGTACCCGGAAACACCATATATTTT
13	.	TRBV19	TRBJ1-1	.	CASSIGPNTEAFF	TGTGCCAGTAGTATAGGCCCGAACACTGAAGCTTTCTTT
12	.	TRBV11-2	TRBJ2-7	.	CASSRGTPVQYF	TGTGCCAGCAGTCGCGGGACCCCAGTGCAGTACTTC
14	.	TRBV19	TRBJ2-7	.	CASSIPGIDYEQYF	TGTGCCAGTAGTATCCCAGGAATCGACTACGAGCAGTACTTC
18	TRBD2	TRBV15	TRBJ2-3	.	CATSRDRVGLGSTDTQYF	TGTGCCACCAGCAGAGATCGAGTTGGACTAGGAAGCACAGATACGCAGTATTTT
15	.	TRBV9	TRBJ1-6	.	CASSYGRGGNSPLHF	TGTGCCAGCAGCTACGGGCGGGGTGGTAATTCACCCCTCCACTTT
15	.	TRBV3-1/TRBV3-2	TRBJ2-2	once	CASSQQAWNTGELFF	TGTGCCAGCAGCCAACAGGCCTGGAACACCGGGGAGCTGTTTTTT
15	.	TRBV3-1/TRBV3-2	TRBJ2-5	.	CASSQGGLVGETQYF	TGTGCCAGCAGCCAAGGCGGGCTAGTGGGAGAGACCCAGTACTTC
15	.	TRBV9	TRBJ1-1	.	CASSVDPTVNTEAFF	TGTGCCAGCAGCGTAGACCCGACAGTGAACACTGAAGCTTTCTTT
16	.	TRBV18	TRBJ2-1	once	CASSTGKLAHIDEQFF	TGTGCCAGCTCAACAGGGAAACTAGCCCATATCGATGAGCAGTTCTTC
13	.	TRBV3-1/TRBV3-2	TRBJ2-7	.	CASSQETPYEQYF	TGTGCCAGCAGCCAAGAGACGCCCTACGAGCAGTACTTC
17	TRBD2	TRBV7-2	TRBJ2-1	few	CASSPSLAGGSYNEQFF	TGTGCCAGCAGCCCCTCGCTAGCCGGGGGGTCCTACAATGAGCAGTTCTTC
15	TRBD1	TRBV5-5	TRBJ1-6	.	CASRPGQGAGSPLHF	TGTGCCAGCAGGCCGGGACAGGGGGCTGGGTCACCCCTCCACTTT
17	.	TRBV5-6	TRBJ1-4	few	CASSPVGAGRHNEKLFF	TGTGCCAGCAGCCCGGTGGGTGCGGGACGCCATAATGAAAAACTGTTTTTT
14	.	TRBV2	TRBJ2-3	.	CASSEQGGVDTQYF	TGTGCCAGCAGTGAACAGGGGGGGGTAGATACGCAGTATTTT
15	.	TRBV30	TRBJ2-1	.	CAWSRMGSSYNEQFF	TGTGCCTGGAGCAGGATGGGGAGCTCCTACAATGAGCAGTTCTTC
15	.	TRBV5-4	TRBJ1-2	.	CASSYNSRTNYGYTF	TGTGCCAGCAGCTACAACAGCCGTACTAACTATGGCTACACCTTC
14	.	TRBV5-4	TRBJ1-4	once	CASSPDRTNEKLFF	TGTGCCAGCAGCCCCGACAGAACTAATGAAAAACTGTTTTTT
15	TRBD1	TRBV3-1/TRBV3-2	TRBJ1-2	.	CASSQGGQSNYGYTF	TGTGCCAGCAGCCAAGGGGGACAGTCTAACTATGGCTACACCTTC
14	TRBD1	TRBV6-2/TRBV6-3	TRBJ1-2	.	CASSLGTGNYGYTF	TGTGCCAGCAGCCTAGGGACAGGCAACTATGGCTACACCTTC
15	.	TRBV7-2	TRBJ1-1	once	CASSSSPWGGTEAFF	TGTGCCAGCAGCTCCAGCCCTTGGGGAGGCACTGAAGCTTTCTTT
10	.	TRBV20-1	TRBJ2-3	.	CSAPGDTQYF	TGCAGTGCTCCGGGGGATACGCAGTATTTT
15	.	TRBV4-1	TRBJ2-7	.	CASSQYETASYEQYF	TGCGCCAGCAGCCAATACGAGACCGCCTCCTACGAGCAGTACTTC
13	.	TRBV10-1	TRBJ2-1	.	CASRDHRDNEQFF	TGCGCCAGCAGAGACCACAGGGACAATGAGCAGTTCTTC
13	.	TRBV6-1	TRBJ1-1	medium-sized	CASSDRANTEAFF	TGTGCCAGCAGTGACAGGGCGAACACTGAAGCTTTCTTT
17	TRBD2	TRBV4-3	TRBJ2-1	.	CASSQEAGTSGLDEQFF	TGCGCCAGCAGCCAAGAGGCGGGGACTAGCGGGTTAGATGAGCAGTTCTTC
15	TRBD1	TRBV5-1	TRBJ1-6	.	CASSLGGQEGSPLHF	TGCGCCAGCAGCTTGGGGGGACAGGAGGGTTCACCCCTCCACTTT